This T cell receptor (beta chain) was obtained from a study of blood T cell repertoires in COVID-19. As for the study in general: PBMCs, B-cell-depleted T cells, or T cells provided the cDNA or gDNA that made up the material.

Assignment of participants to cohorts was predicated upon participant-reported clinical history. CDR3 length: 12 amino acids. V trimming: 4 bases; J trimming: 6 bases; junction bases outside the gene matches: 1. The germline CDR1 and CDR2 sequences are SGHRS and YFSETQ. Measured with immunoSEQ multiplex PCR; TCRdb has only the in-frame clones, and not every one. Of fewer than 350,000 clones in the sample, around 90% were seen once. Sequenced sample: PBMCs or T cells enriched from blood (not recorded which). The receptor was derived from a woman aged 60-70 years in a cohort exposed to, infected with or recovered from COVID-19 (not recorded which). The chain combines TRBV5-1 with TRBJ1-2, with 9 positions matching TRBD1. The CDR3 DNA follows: TGCGCCAGCAGCAGGGACAGGGATGGCTACACCTTC. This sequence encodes CASSRDRDGYTF.